The source of this T cell receptor beta chain is a study of T cells after posttransplantation cyclophosphamide. Overall study results and limits: Skin or GI-infiltrating T cells shared few TRB sequences with blood. Recipient CMV seropositivity and CMV reactivation strongly tracked TRB clonality. Later blood repertoires were often dominated by clones from the donor CD8+ memory compartment.

V lost 5 bases and J 3 bases, leaving 10 bases between the germline ends. CDR3 length: 13 residues. Germline assignment: CDR1 SGHNT and CDR2 YENEEA. Libraries were prepared by immunoSEQ multiplex PCR; TCRdb keeps only in-frame clonotypes and omits some of them. The data contain roughly 17,000 clones, roughly 85% of them singletons. Controls had myeloablative marrow grafts with methotrexate and calcineurin inhibitor, sampled at 1 year. Notes on this clone: Its target is unknown.

This chain joins TRBV11-3 and TRBJ2-5, with no clear D. The sequences come from PBMCs, collected after allogeneic stem cell transplant with calcineurin inhibitor and methotrexate. The receptor was derived from a female patient aged 18 to 35 who received an allogeneic stem cell transplant from an unrelated donor, was CMV-positive, and had acute and chronic GVHD. The graft donor may be the source of some T cells. The CDR3 DNA reads as TGTGCCAGCAGCGAAAGCGTAAAAGAGACCCAGTACTTC. Protein sequence: CASSESVKETQYF.